The clone carrying this T cell receptor beta chain was found many times. The sample comes from a study of low-dose radiotherapy and immunotherapy resistance in tumors. The overall study: Patients took aspirin 300 mg by mouth once daily. This continued for four cycles, starting on cycle 1 day 1.

This CDR3 contains 16 residues. The V gene's germline CDR1 is SGHTA and CDR2 FQGNSA. V was clipped by 1 base and J by 3 bases, with 16 bases between them. Time point denoted: before trial treatment. In the RACIN dose-escalation trial, donors got nivolumab plus ipilimumab with aspirin, cyclophosphamide and radiotherapy. First-strand cDNA used TRAV- and TRBV-specific primers, covering alpha and beta chains. The PCR that amplified TCRs ran for approximately 18 cycles, relying on a constant-region primer and a V-primer adapter. Following isolation, mRNA was amplified via in vitro transcription. TCRdb ran MiXCR on the reads and lists one entry per CDR3 protein. Here the sample spans 85,000 to 95,000 distinct CDR3 sequences, 9.4% being singletons.

Sequenced here: PBMCs, sampled before treatment. The V and J genes are TRBV7-2 and TRBJ2-7; D unclear. This TCR was sampled from a male donor with prostate cancer. Here the CDR3 DNA reads TGTGCCAGCAGCTTAGGCTTTGTTGGGGTCCGCTACGAGCAGTACTTC. This encodes CASSLGFVGVRYEQYF.